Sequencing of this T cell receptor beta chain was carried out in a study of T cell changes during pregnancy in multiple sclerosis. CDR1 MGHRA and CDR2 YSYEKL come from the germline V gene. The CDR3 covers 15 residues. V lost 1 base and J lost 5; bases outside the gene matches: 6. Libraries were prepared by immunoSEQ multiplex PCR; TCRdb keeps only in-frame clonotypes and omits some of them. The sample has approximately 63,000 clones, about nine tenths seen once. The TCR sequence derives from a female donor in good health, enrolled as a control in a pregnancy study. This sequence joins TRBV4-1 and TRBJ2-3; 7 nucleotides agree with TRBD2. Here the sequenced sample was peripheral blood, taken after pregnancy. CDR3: CASSQVPGGRDTQYF. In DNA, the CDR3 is TGCGCCAGCAGCCAAGTTCCGGGGGGAAGAGATACGCAGTATTTT.